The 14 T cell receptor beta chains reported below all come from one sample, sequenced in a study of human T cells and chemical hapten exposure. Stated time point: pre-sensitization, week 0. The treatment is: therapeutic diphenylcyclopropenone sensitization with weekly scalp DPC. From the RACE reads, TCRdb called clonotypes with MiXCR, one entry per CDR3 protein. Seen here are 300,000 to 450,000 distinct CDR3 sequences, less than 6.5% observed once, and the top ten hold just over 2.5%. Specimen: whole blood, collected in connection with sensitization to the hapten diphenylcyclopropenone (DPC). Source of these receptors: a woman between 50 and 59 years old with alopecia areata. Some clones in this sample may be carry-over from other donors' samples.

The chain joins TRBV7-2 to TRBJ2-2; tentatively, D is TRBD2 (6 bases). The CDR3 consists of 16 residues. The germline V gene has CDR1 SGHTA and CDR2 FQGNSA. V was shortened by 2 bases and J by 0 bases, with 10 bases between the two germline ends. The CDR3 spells CASSLMGGTNTGELFF. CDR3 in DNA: TGTGCCAGCAGCTTAATGGGGGGAACGAACACCGGGGAGCTGTTTTTT.

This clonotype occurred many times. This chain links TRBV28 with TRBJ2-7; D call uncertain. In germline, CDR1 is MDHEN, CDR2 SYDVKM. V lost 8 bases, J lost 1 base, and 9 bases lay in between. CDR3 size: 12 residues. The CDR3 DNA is TGTGCCAGCGGGGTGCTTTCCTACGAGCAGTACTTC. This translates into CASGVLSYEQYF.

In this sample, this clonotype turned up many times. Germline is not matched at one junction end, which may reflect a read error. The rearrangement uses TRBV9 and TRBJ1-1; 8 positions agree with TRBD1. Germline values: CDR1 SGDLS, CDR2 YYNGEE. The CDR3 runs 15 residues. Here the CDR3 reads CASSVGTGPNAEAFF. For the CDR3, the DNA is TGTGCCAGCAGCGTAGGGACAGGGCCGAACGCTGAAGCTTTCTTT.

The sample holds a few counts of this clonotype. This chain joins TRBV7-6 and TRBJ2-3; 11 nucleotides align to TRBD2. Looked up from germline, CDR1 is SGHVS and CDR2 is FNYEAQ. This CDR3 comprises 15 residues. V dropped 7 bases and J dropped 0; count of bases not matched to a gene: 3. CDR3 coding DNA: TGTGCCAGCAAACTAGCGGGGGCTAGCACAGATACGCAGTATTTT. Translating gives CASKLAGASTDTQYF.

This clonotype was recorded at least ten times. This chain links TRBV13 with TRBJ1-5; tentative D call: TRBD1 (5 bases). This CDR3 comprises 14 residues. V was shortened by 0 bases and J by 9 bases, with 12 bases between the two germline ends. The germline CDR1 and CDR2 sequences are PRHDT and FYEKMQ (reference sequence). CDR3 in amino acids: CASSLGLGRGPQHF. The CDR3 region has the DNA TGTGCCAGCAGCTTAGGCCTAGGTAGGGGGCCCCAGCATTTT.

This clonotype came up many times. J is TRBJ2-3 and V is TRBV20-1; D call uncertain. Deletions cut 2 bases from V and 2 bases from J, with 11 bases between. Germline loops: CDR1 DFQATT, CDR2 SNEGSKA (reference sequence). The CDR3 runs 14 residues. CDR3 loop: CSARSTLLTDTQYF. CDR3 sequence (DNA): TGCAGTGCTAGATCCACACTCCTCACAGATACGCAGTATTTT.

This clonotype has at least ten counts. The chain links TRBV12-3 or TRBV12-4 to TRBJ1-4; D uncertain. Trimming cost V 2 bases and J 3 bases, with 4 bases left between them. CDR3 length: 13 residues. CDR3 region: CASSLRSNEKLFF. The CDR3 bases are TGTGCCAGCAGTTTACGGTCTAATGAAAAACTGTTTTTT.

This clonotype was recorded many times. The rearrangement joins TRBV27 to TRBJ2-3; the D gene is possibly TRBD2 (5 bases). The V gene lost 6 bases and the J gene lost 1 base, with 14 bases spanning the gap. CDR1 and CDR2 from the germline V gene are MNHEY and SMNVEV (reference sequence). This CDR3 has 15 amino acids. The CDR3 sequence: CASRNLGSGTDTQYF. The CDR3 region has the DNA TGTGCCAGCAGGAATTTGGGGAGCGGCACAGATACGCAGTATTTT.

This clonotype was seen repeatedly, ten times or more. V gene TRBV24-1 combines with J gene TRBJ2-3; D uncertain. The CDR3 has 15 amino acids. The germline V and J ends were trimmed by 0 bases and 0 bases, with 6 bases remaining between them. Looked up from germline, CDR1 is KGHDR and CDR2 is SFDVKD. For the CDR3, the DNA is TGTGCCACCAGTGATTTGTTGGGGAGCACAGATACGCAGTATTTT. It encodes CATSDLLGSTDTQYF.

The DNA for the CDR3 is TGTGCCATCAGTGAGACGGGACAGTCGTGGCCCCAGCATTTT. Amino acid sequence: CAISETGQSWPQHF. V is TRBV10-3 and J is TRBJ1-5, with TRBD1 matching over 7 bases. Germline V gene sequence: CDR1 ENHRY, CDR2 SYGVKD. The V and J ends lost 2 bases and 9 bases, in that order; junction bases with no gene match: 7. The CDR3 spans 14 residues.

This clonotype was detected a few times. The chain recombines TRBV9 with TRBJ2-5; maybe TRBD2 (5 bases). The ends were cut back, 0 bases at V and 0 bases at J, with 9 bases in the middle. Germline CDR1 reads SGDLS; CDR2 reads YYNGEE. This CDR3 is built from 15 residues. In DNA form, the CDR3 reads TGTGCCAGCAGCGTAGGTCTAGCATACCAAGAGACCCAGTACTTC. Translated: CASSVGLAYQETQYF.

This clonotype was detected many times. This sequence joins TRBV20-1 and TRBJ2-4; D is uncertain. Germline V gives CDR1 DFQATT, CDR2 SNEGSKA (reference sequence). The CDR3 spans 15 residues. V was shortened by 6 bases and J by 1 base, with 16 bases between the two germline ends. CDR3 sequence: CSADPHELAKNIQYF. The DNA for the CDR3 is TGCAGTGCGGACCCGCATGAACTGGCCAAAAACATTCAGTACTTC.

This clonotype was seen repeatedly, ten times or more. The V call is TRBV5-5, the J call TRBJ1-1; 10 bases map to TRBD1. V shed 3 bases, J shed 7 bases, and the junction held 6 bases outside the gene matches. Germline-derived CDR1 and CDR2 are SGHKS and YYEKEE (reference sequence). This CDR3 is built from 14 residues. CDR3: CASSWLGQGLEAFF. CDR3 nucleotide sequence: TGTGCCAGCAGCTGGCTGGGACAGGGGCTTGAAGCTTTCTTT.

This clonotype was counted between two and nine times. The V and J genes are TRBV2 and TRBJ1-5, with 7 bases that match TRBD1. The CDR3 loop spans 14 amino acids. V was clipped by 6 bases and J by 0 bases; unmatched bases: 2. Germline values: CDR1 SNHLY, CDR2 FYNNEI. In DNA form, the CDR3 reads TGTGCCAGCAGGGGGGACAGTAGCAATCAGCCCCAGCATTTT. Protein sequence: CASRGDSSNQPQHF.